This TCR beta chain was retrieved from a study of CD8+CD57+ T cells in acquired aplastic anemia. This CDR3 comprises 14 residues. Trimming removed 0 bases at V and 9 bases at J, with 12 bases between. CDR3 and TCR beta VDJ profiling relied on genomic DNA as the template. TCRdb recomputed calls from the reads with MiXCR, one row per CDR3 protein. The sample consists of about 200,000 distinct CDR3 sequences, approximately 65% of them appearing once. Patients chosen for sequencing had CD8+CD57+ cells that had expanded, as shown by flow cytometry. The sequence derives from a human donor with aplastic anemia. The sequenced material came from sorted CD4+, CD8+, or CD8+CD57+ T cells (not recorded which) from PBMCs. V gene TRBV12-3 or TRBV12-4 combines with J gene TRBJ2-1; D perhaps matches TRBD2 (6 bases). For the CDR3, the DNA is TGTGCCAGCAGTTTAGCCGGGGGAAACAGTGAGCAGTTCTTC. Translating gives CASSLAGGNSEQFF.